The text below deals with one TCR beta chain. Original analysis: Amplified reference gene primers provided the basis for estimating nucleated cell counts. Sequenced by immunoSEQ multiplex PCR; TCRdb stores in-frame clones only, minus some. That table furnishes V, J and clone size, whereas the DNA furnished D and trimming. The sample gives over 200,000 clones, roughly 84% of which show up once; 18% is in the top ten. The sample comes from a study of blood T cell repertoires in COVID-19. Study-wide context: Sites in the United States, Italy and Spain provided acute and convalescent COVID-19 samples. PBMCs, B-cell-depleted T cells, or T cells provided the cDNA or gDNA that made up the material.

The sequence came from a woman older than 75 with active or convalescent COVID-19. Specimen: peripheral blood.

The chain's CDR3 is CASSFFRDSQTGELFF. The DNA of the CDR3 is TGTGCCAGCAGCTTTTTCCGGGACTCACAAACCGGGGAGCTGTTTTTT. The gene calls are TRBV5-4 and TRBJ2-2; perhaps TRBD2 as D (6 bases). Germline assignment: CDR1 SGHNT and CDR2 YYREEE (reference sequence). V was trimmed by 2 bases and J by 5 bases, leaving 16 bases between them. This CDR3 has 16 amino acids.